This T cell receptor (beta chain) is drawn from a study of beta chain features in type 1 diabetes. Study-wide points: Shorter TCRB CDR3s, moderately but significantly so, were found in Type 1 diabetes patients in all four CD4+ subsets.

There are 18 residues in the CDR3. Unmatched junction bases numbered 13, after V lost 4 bases and J lost 4 bases. Germline V gives CDR1 SGHRS, CDR2 YFSETQ. Reverse transcribing all isolated RNA meant expressed TCRB transcripts were sequenced. The table came from immunoSEQ multiplex PCR; TCRdb's copy has only in-frame clones and leaves some out. The sample shows around 160,000 clones, 6.5% to 8.5% of them seen only once. Concerning this clone: Its antigen remains unknown.

The chain joins TRBV5-1 to TRBJ2-3; 12 nucleotides align to TRBD2. This TCR derives from a woman aged 18 to 35 with type 1 diabetes. Sample: central memory CD4+ T cells from blood. CDR3 sequence: CASSGGLRTSGAPDTQYF. As DNA, the CDR3 is TGCGCCAGCAGCGGGGGTCTGCGGACTAGCGGGGCCCCAGATACGCAGTATTTT.